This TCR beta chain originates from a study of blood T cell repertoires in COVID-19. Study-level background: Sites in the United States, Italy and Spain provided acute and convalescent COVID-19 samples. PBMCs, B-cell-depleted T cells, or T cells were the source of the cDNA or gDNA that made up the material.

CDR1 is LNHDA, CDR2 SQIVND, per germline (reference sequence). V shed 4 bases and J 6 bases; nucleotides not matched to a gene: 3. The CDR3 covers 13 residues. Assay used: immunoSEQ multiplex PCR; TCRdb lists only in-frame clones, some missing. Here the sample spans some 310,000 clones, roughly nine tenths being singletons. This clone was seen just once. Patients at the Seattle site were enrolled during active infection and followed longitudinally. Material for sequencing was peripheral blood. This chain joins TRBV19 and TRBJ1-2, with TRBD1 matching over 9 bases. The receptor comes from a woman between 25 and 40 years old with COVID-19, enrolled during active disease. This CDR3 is CASSSRDRDGYTF. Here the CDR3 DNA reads TGTGCCAGTAGTAGCCGGGACAGGGATGGCTACACCTTC.